One and the same sample provided the 18 T cell receptor beta chains below, sequenced in a study of blood T cell repertoires in COVID-19. This table comes from immunoSEQ multiplex PCR, and its TCRdb copy is limited to in-frame clones, with some not included. The sample comprises 650,000 to 800,000 clones, 85% to 90% of which are singletons, and roughly 0.25% rests with the top ten. The sample comprised peripheral blood. These receptors came from a woman aged 18-29 years with acute or convalescent COVID-19.

V usage is TRBV25-1 and J usage is TRBJ2-1; TRBD2 matches 7 bases. Germline lookup yields CDR1 MGHDK and CDR2 SYGVNS. Trimming removed 6 bases from V and 9 bases from J; junction bases left unmatched: 5. The length of the CDR3 is 12 residues. The CDR3 protein is CASRAGPSEQFF. The CDR3 nucleotides read TGTGCCAGCAGAGCGGGGCCTTCTGAGCAGTTCTTC.

This clone was found once. This chain uses TRBV2 with TRBJ2-1, with 9 bases that match TRBD1. The CDR3 runs 16 residues. Trimming removed 7 bases from V and 3 bases from J; junction bases left unmatched: 10. CDR1 and CDR2 (germline): SNHLY, FYNNEI. CDR3 sequence (DNA): TGTGCCAGCAAGACGGACAGGGGATTCCTCTACAATGAGCAGTTCTTC. Protein product: CASKTDRGFLYNEQFF.

The chain combines TRBV2 with TRBJ2-5; possible D gene TRBD1, 6 bases. This CDR3 is 15 amino acids long. The V and J ends lost 1 base and 5 bases respectively, with 14 bases between them. CDR1 and CDR2 from the germline V gene are SNHLY and FYNNEI. The CDR3 DNA is TGTGCCAGCAGTGAAGGGGGACAACTTGGGGAGACCCAGTACTTC. This gives the protein CASSEGGQLGETQYF.

In its sample, this clone was seen a few times. The chain is built from TRBV7-9 and TRBJ1-2; the D gene is possibly TRBD1 (5 bases). Trimming took 6 bases from V and 4 from J, leaving 12 bases between them. The CDR3 spans 13 residues. CDR1 is SEHNR, CDR2 FQNEAQ, per germline (reference sequence). CDR3 in DNA: TGTGCCAGCAGAAAAGACAGTGCCTATGGCTACACCTTC. The encoded protein is CASRKDSAYGYTF.

V is TRBV29-1 and J is TRBJ1-2, with D possibly TRBD1 on 6 matching bases. The CDR3 covers 14 residues. The ends were cut back, 4 bases at V and 1 base at J, with 13 bases in the middle. Looked up from germline, CDR1 is SQVTM and CDR2 is ANQGSEA. The CDR3 DNA reads TGCAGCGTTGTTGGACAGCATCGTAACTATGGCTACACCTTC. Protein sequence: CSVVGQHRNYGYTF. Drawing the rest from reference TRBV29-1 and TRBJ1-2, the complete variable domain is SAVISQKPSRDICQRGTSLTIQCQVDSQVTMMFWYRQQPGQSLTLIATANQGSEATYESGFVIDKFPISRPNLTFSTLTVSNMSPEDSSIYLCSVVGQHRNYGYTFGSGTRLTVV.

CDR3 in amino acids: CASGPPPGEGNEKLFF. CDR3 DNA sequence: TGTGCTAGTGGCCCCCCCCCAGGGGAAGGTAATGAAAAACTGTTTTTT. The V call is TRBV12-5, the J call TRBJ1-4, with D possibly TRBD1 on 6 matching bases. CDR3 size: 16 residues. V lost 6 bases to trimming and J lost 4 bases, with 18 bases between them. Per the germline V gene, CDR1 is LGHNT and CDR2 is FRNRAP.

The rearrangement links TRBV7-2 to TRBJ1-1; a weak D match, TRBD1 (6 bases). The germline V gene has CDR1 SGHTA and CDR2 FQGNSA. This CDR3 is 14 amino acids long. The germline V and J ends were trimmed by 5 bases and 5 bases, with 15 bases remaining between them. The CDR3 reads CASSVRTAMTEAFF. The CDR3 coding sequence is TGTGCCAGCAGCGTTCGGACAGCTATGACTGAAGCTTTCTTT. The whole variable domain, filled in from reference TRBV7-2 and TRBJ1-1, reads GAGVSQSPSNKVTEKGKDVELRCDPISGHTALYWYRQSLGQGLEFLIYFQGNSAPDKSGLPSDRFSAERTGGSVSTLTIQRTQQEDSAVYLCASSVRTAMTEAFFGQGTRLTVV.

The CDR3 region has the DNA TGCAGCGTCTCAGGGGGCGGGAATCAGCCCCAGCATTTT. Residues: CSVSGGGNQPQHF. V is TRBV29-1 and J is TRBJ1-5; 8 positions match TRBD1. CDR3 size: 13 residues. The V gene end was trimmed by 6 bases and the J gene end by 4 bases; junction bases not matched to a gene: 5. Germline V lookup: CDR1 SQVTM, CDR2 ANQGSEA.

The chain has TRBV3-1 (or the pseudogene TRBV3-2) and TRBJ1-2; TRBD1 is a possible D gene (6 bases). V gave up 4 bases and J gave up 2 bases, with 8 bases separating them. Germline-derived CDR1 and CDR2 are LGHDT and YNNKEL (reference sequence). This CDR3 region has 13 residues. CDR3 nucleotide sequence: TGTGCCAGCAGCCCAGGACAGAACTATGGCTACACCTTC. It specifies CASSPGQNYGYTF.

The chain uses TRBV19 and TRBJ1-4; D not certain. Germline CDR1 is LNHDA and CDR2 is SQIVND (reference sequence). There are 14 residues in the CDR3. Trimming took off 3 bases at V and 8 bases at J, with 13 bases between the two ends. The CDR3 here is CASSINPAREKLFF. CDR3 bases: TGTGCCAGTAGTATTAACCCCGCGAGGGAAAAACTGTTTTTT.

The genes are TRBV6-5 and TRBJ1-6, with 7 bases aligning to TRBD1. V was pared by 4 bases and J by 9 bases, with 3 bases of the junction left unmatched. The CDR3 spans 13 residues. In germline, CDR1 is MNHEY, CDR2 SVGAGI. The CDR3 DNA sequence: TGTGCCAGCAGTTTAACAGGGGCTTCACCCCTCCACTTT. This sequence encodes CASSLTGASPLHF.

The chain couples TRBV5-6 to TRBJ1-3; the D gene is possibly TRBD1 (5 bases). The CDR3 loop spans 15 amino acids. V lost 4 bases and J 6 bases, leaving 17 bases between the germline ends. CDR1 is SGHDT, CDR2 YYEEEE, per germline. The CDR3 loop is CASSRYRLGANTIYF. CDR3 in DNA: TGTGCCAGCAGCCGGTACCGGCTTGGGGCAAACACCATATATTTT.

The chain carries TRBV7-8 and TRBJ1-6, with 7 positions matching TRBD1. The CDR3 totals 17 residues. The germline CDR1 and CDR2 sequences are SGHVS and FQNEAQ. The V and J ends lost 3 bases and 8 bases, in that order; junction bases with no gene match: 13. CDR3 DNA: TGTGCCAGCAGCTTTACAGGGGTCCTCGGGAGGGATTCACCCCTCCACTTT. Translation: CASSFTGVLGRDSPLHF.

The chain couples TRBV24-1 to TRBJ1-1; D uncertain. This CDR3 is built from 14 residues. Between the trimmed V and J ends, which lost 2 bases and 4 bases, there was a span of 10 bases. CDR1 and CDR2 from the germline V gene are KGHDR and SFDVKD. This CDR3 is CATSDSTRGTEAFF. The CDR3 DNA follows: TGTGCCACCAGTGATTCTACTCGGGGCACTGAAGCTTTCTTT.

This chain uses TRBV12-5 with TRBJ2-6, with a tentative D call TRBD1 (6 bases). V was trimmed by 7 bases and J by 1 base, leaving 17 bases between them. Looked up from germline, CDR1 is LGHNT and CDR2 is FRNRAP. The CDR3 is made up of 17 amino acids. The CDR3 nucleotides read TGTGCTAGTGTTCGGACAGATATTATATCTGGGGCCAACGTCCTGACTTTC. It is translated as CASVRTDIISGANVLTF.

This chain links TRBV12-3 or TRBV12-4 with TRBJ2-1; TRBD1 is a possible D gene (7 bases). There are 13 residues in the CDR3. Trimming pared 3 bases from V and 9 bases from J, leaving 12 bases between. Here the CDR3 DNA reads TGTGCCAGCAGTTTCACAGGGGAGGCTGAGCAGTTCTTC. It yields the protein CASSFTGEAEQFF.

The chain joins TRBV5-1 to TRBJ2-7; perhaps TRBD2 as D (6 bases). Germline assignment: CDR1 SGHRS and CDR2 YFSETQ. The V and J ends lost 3 bases and 9 bases respectively, with 10 bases between them. This CDR3 has 11 amino acids. The CDR3 nucleotides are TGCGCCAGCAGCTGGCAGGGAGGGCAGTACTTC. Amino acids: CASSWQGGQYF.

The gene calls are TRBV18 and TRBJ2-1; D gene uncertain. The CDR3 covers 14 residues. Germline-derived CDR1 and CDR2 are KGHSH and LQKENI. Trimming pared 4 bases from V and 3 bases from J, leaving 10 bases between. The CDR3 DNA reads TGTGCCAGCTCACTATCCCCTAACTACAATGAGCAGTTCTTC. Its translation: CASSLSPNYNEQFF.